This TCR beta chain was recorded in a study of cytomegalovirus exposure and HLA in healthy donors (dated by TCRdb to 2017 to 2019). Regarding the complete study: According to a later analysis, the roughly 120 validation repertoires were produced on the same platform as the roughly 600 repertoires of the first cohort. The aim of the study was to test whether cataloging public T cell receptors could identify signatures of past pathogen exposure. Besides the first cohort of 500 to 700 subjects, a separate validation cohort made up of 90 to 150 different subjects was used. High-throughput TCR immunosequencing, statistical association of individual TCRs with disease status, and machine learning were combined to predict cytomegalovirus infection status.

Separate from the approximately 700-subject first cohort, the validation cohort of roughly 110 subjects was the group to which the donors belonged. Turning to this clone: Which antigen it targets is not known. No quality values exist for individual bases; no much larger clone is one base distant.

CDR1 and CDR2 are read off the germline V gene as KGHSH and LQKENI. The CDR3 goes from the cysteine to the phenylalanine over 19 residues. The retained sequence is limited to the CDR3, 57 bases, with the frame set at the first base. V loses 3 bases, J loses 4 bases, and the germline ends lie 27 bases apart. Overall results and qualifications from the work: Across donors, most TCR sequences were observed very rarely, whereas some public TCRs were present in many individuals. The validation cohort had no HLA typing available for a later analysis, so co-occurrence within that cohort was assessed over all 130 or so repertoires. Cytomegalovirus status was reported to be diagnosed by the classifier with high specificity and sensitivity in both the original and validation cohorts. In a later analysis, TCRs clustered in the first cohort were found to also tend to co-occur in the 120 validation repertoires, with 90% to 95% of cluster scores above 0. The authors suggested that the approach could potentially be extended to other disease states and immunological phenotypes. In vitro tests confirmed that three of the cytomegalovirus-associated TCR beta chains recognize cytomegalovirus antigens. The study gave a list of under 200 TCR beta chains associated with cytomegalovirus.

Library method: the immunoSEQ multiplex PCR assay. The authors' analysis ran thus. A statistical classification framework was built to diagnose cytomegalovirus status from the catalog of TCR beta chain sequences. TCRdb took over this immuneACCESS table, retaining in-frame rearrangements with V and J assigned. Such tables are incomplete; in checked studies, under half of the missing clones stem from an unresolved V gene, and the remainder is unexplained. D and trimming come from the DNA, and the V and J calls and clone size come from that table. The sample has tens of thousands of clones on record, approximately 91% of them singletons. 2.1% of the sample comes from the top ten.

The source is a young man in good health and CMV-seronegative. The sequence links TRBV18 to TRBJ1-2, and possibly TRBD1, on 5 matching bases. The material sequenced was PBMCs. The bases are TGTGCCAGCTCACCCGAAGGGAGGGGAAGGCCTGATAGGGGCTATGGCTACACCTTC. This translates into CASSPEGRGRPDRGYGYTF.